What follows is one TCR beta chain and its context. This clonotype was observed many times. The specificity of this receptor is unknown. Per-nucleotide qualities are absent, and no much larger clonotype sits a single base away. This entry is derived from a study of Graves' ophthalmopathy and Graves' hyperthyroidism (dated by TCRdb to 2017 to 2018). For the study in its entirety: Peripheral blood was collected at initial diagnosis, before any treatment. TCR beta repertoire signatures were used to distinguish Graves' ophthalmopathy from Graves' hyperthyroidism and to predict progression to ophthalmopathy. In total, under 150 blood samples were TCR-sequenced: under 45 ophthalmopathy, some 75 hyperthyroidism and roughly 17 hyperthyroidism-to-ophthalmopathy patients. A discovery set of 90 to 100 patients (about 45 ophthalmopathy, fewer than 60 stable hyperthyroidism) was enrolled to explore V-J signatures distinguishing ophthalmopathy from hyperthyroidism. An independent validation cohort was composed of some 18 hyperthyroidism patients and 17 patients who later progressed from hyperthyroidism to ophthalmopathy. In five or six hyperthyroidism patients, the T-cell repertoires found in thyroid tissue were compared with those found in blood. Following sample collection, hyperthyroidism patients were given methimazole at a starting dose of 30 mg daily, and ophthalmopathy patients were given high-dose intravenous methylprednisolone. The 100 or so discovery patients were divided at random into training and test sets in a 7:3 ratio. Results and caveats for the whole study, not just this receptor: No statistical method was used to predetermine the sample size, and group allocation was not hidden from the investigators. In validation, the model predicted ophthalmopathy progression with about 64% sensitivity and around 72% specificity; some 13 predicted patients were CT-confirmed with GO in a median of roughly 6.8 months. Most of the expanded thyroid clonotypes with a frequency above 0.001 were also detected in blood, and it was suggested that the thyroid immune response may be reflected by blood repertoires. The 13-signature model separated ophthalmopathy from stable hyperthyroidism with around 90% sensitivity and about 84% specificity in cross-validation, and 80%/75% in the test set.

The junction shows trimming of 3 bases on V and 3 bases on J, plus 5 bases between the germline ends. Looking up the germline V gene (reference sequence) yields CDR1 DFQATT and CDR2 SNEGSKA. From cysteine to phenylalanine, the CDR3 is 11 amino acids long. Just the 33-base CDR3 DNA is kept, in frame starting at base 1. Ophthalmopathy patients were characterized by moderately to severely active disease, a Clinical Activity Score of at least 3, a NOSPECS grade of at least 4, and a disease duration under 3 months. Patients with other autoimmune diseases, uncontrolled infections, pregnancy or lactation were excluded from the study. Clinical symptoms, serum thyroxine, TRAb, thyroid ultrasound and orbital computed tomography formed the basis of the diagnosis. Using Ficoll-Paque density gradient centrifugation, PBMCs were isolated from roughly 9.2 ml of fresh peripheral blood. Total RNA was extracted using Trizol reagent, and RNA quality was checked on an Agilent 2100 Bioanalyzer.

TCR beta CDR3 regions were amplified from RNA transcripts for repertoire sequencing. The first round was an RT-PCR using HTBI primers with the Qiagen OneStep RT-PCR kit, and this first round was followed by a second-round multiplex PCR, then size selection and purification. The libraries underwent paired-end sequencing with 100 bp reads on an Illumina HiSeq2000. Under the source paper's analysis protocol: SOAPnuke was used to process the reads, removing any read that contained adapters or uncalled bases, had a mean Phred below 15, or lacked an exact match to the constant primer or identifier. High-quality paired reads were merged with COPE v1.2.5. Clonotypes were defined as unique nucleotide sequences and were aligned to IMGT TRB V, D and J references using MiTCR v1.1. Only V-J combinations with frequency above 0.0001 were analysed, covering 99% to 99.2% of repertoires. For each V-J combination, a TCR clonal expansion and chaos score was defined as the ratio of F50 clonal expansion to chaos observed in the TCRdist matrix. Welch's t-statistics and random forest were used to reduce the features to roughly 14 V-J combinations, which were then used as input to a naive Bayes classifier. The Morisita-Horn index was used to measure how similar the thyroid and blood repertoires were. TCRdb reworked the public reads: Q25 trimming with fastp, MiXCR clone assembly, productive beta chains retained. CDR3 protein duplicates are merged, each entry listing the most common genes and DNA. None of the V and J calls come from the authors' own analysis; TCRdb made them. The sample table shows about 370,000 distinct CDR3 sequences, and approximately 16% are seen once. The ten most abundant clones make up 1.6% of the sample.

The origin of this receptor is a woman younger than 35 with Graves' ophthalmopathy. Donor details come from another sample of the same person, matched by shared clones. The chain links TRBV20-1 with TRBJ1-2; the D gene cannot be named for sure. Specimen: peripheral blood. CDR3 protein: CSASQDYGYTF. The DNA sequence is as follows: TGCAGTGCTAGCCAGGACTATGGCTACACCTTC.